This T cell receptor (beta chain) comes out of a study of cytomegalovirus exposure and HLA in healthy donors (dated by TCRdb to 2015 to 2018). Describing the broader study: In an earlier analysis of under 750 of the donors, 276 Gb of sequence data and 117 million unique TCR beta sequences from roughly 180 million T cells were reported. An early release covering roughly 600 HLA-typed donors comprised roughly 300 gigabases of sequencing data and roughly 85 million unique TCR sequences. Of the roughly 410 genotyped donors, approximately 81% were placed in the genetic ancestry cluster associated with self-reported Caucasian donors. The study aimed to test whether signatures of past pathogen exposure could be identified by cataloging public T cell receptors. The study profiled the T cell repertoires of 550 to 700 subjects by immunosequencing and related them to cytomegalovirus serostatus. In addition to the first cohort of 666 subjects, a separate validation cohort of about 120 different subjects was used. The study combined high-throughput TCR immunosequencing, statistical association of individual TCRs with disease status, and machine learning to predict cytomegalovirus infection status. In a later analysis, previously published TCR beta repertoires from more than 500 donors were re-analyzed and high-resolution HLA genotyping was added so that TCR occurrence patterns could be studied. Rather than drawing on any new phenotypic data, the later analysis identified candidate immune exposures from TCR beta sequences and the way those sequences occurred across donors. An earlier analysis of fewer than 750 of the donors used high-throughput TCR beta sequencing to judge whether each TCR beta V gene segment behaved as functional or pseudogenic. Alongside the repertoire data, information on donor age, sex, ethnicity and CMV serostatus was compiled. In a later genetic analysis, genome-wide SNP genotypes for about 65% of the roughly 670 donors were used, and that subset was treated as a discovery cohort. Every discovery cohort repertoire had been produced on one sequencing platform. Both class I and class II loci were covered by HLA typing, at four-digit resolution. Typing coverage varied by locus: roughly 629-640 donors for A, B, C, DRB1 and DQB1; approximately 520 for DQA1; about 600 for DPA1; about 450 for DPB1. Roughly 5 DR-DQ haplotypes were treated as single units for association and clustering because of strong linkage in the cohort. Among under 450 genotyped donors of the cohort, an average of roughly 240,000 unique TCR beta nucleotide sequences were sequenced per donor, around 18% of them non-productive.

The cohort was made up of approximately 700 healthy bone marrow donors. All cohort members were sampled while nominally healthy, although unrecorded immune exposures were likely present. The donor tested CMV seropositive and was one of the 289 seropositive cohort members. Each donor provided a peripheral blood sample, and peripheral blood mononuclear cells were used for TCR beta sequencing. Genomic DNA was extracted from the blood cell samples with the Qiagen DNeasy Blood Extraction Kit. Summary of the overall study and its limitations: The cohort was sequenced for TCR beta chains only, and without alpha or paired-chain data the features that could be detected were limited. HLA typing was unavailable for some donors at each locus, so association tests used only the typed subset. Correlated functional status among segregating V segments might reflect linkage disequilibrium, but an unknown experimental factor could not be ruled out. A later genetic analysis reported fewer N-insertions in productive TCRs among donors in an Asian-associated ancestry cluster than the roughly 720-donor mean. Sequencing depth was assumed to be roughly uniform across donors in the presence/absence analyses, though that assumption may not hold. Because the 87-base-pair reads could not distinguish some IMGT-functional V segments, including TRBV6-2 and TRBV6-3, those segments were excluded. Strong co-occurrence of HLA alleles, especially DR and DQ, made assigning TCR associations to individual alleles difficult. Because counts were too low, around 17 rarely observed V segments, including chromosome 9 orphons, were left out of the earlier analysis of 587 of the donors. Specific HLA alleles were associated with 15,000 to 20,000 TCR beta sequences at a false discovery rate of 0.05 in a later analysis. A cluster of highly shared sequence variants was judged likely to represent a technical artifact of the sequencing pipeline. CMV serostatus was the only immune exposure information available for the cohort. A further reported finding was that TCR beta sequences accurately predicted the HLA-A and HLA-B alleles for most subjects in the first cohort. A later analysis reported that several top co-occurrence clusters appeared linked to parvovirus B19, influenza, CMV and Epstein-Barr virus. According to a later analysis, most CMV-associated TCR beta chains appeared to be HLA-restricted, and the HLA associations seemed to be driven largely by CMV exposure. In a later genetic analysis, a missense DCLRE1C variant was associated with V-gene and J-gene trimming of TCR beta chains, and the association was replicated in an independent cohort. Three of the identified cytomegalovirus-associated TCR beta chains were confirmed in vitro to be specific for cytomegalovirus antigens. The classifier was reported to diagnose cytomegalovirus status with high specificity and sensitivity in both the original and validation cohorts. Most TCR sequences were observed very rarely across donors, whereas some public TCRs were present in many individuals. The authors suggested that the approach could potentially be extended to other disease states and immunological phenotypes. In a later analysis, TCR association rates were found to vary across HLA loci, with the most associated TCRs seen for DRB1 alleles and the fewest for HLA-C alleles. Broadly in line with IMGT annotations, most TCR beta V segments showed up in productive rearrangements about 87% or about 30% of the time in an earlier analysis of approximately 600 of the donors. The study gave a list of about 150 TCR beta chains associated with cytomegalovirus. A later analysis found that HLA-associated TCR beta chains were more clonally expanded and had lower generation probabilities than equally common non-associated chains.

From the cysteine through the phenylalanine, the CDR3 covers 14 amino acids. Solely the CDR3 DNA is kept, with 42 bases framed from the first base. The junction carries 13 bases between V and J, which are trimmed by 4 bases and 4 bases respectively. CDR1 and CDR2 are read off the germline V gene as ENHRY and SYGVKD. Notes on this clone: Its antigen is not yet known. Qualities for individual bases were not recorded, and no much larger clone is one base off.

Libraries came from the immunoSEQ multiplex PCR assay. A mixture of 60 forward primers for TCR Vbeta segments and 13 reverse primers for TCR Jbeta segments was used in the multiplex PCR. The CDR3 region of rearranged TCR beta genes was amplified from genomic DNA with a multiplex PCR assay. The amplified TCR beta libraries were sequenced on the Illumina HiSeq System as 87-base-pair reads. Per the source publication's procedure: In a later analysis, some 80 million unique TCR beta chains were counted across the approximately 640 repertoires, and roughly 9.9 million of these chains were shared by at least two donors. A nearest-neighbor algorithm error-corrected the raw reads and collapsed the reads into unique sequences, merging closely related sequences to remove PCR and sequencing errors. To assign V, D and J gene segments, CDR3 sequences were aligned to IMGT reference sequences. For a sequence to be retained, at least a six-nucleotide match to both a V gene segment and a J gene segment was required. Rearrangements were called productive when the CDR3 lacked stop codons and stayed in frame with V and J; all others were non-productive. CDR3 was defined by IMGT convention, running from the second conserved V-encoded cysteine to the conserved J-encoded phenylalanine. In an earlier analysis of 550 to 650 of the donors, sequences lacking an unambiguous match to a single V gene segment were excluded. In an earlier analysis of approximately 560 of the donors, a V segment was called functional when productive rearrangements were above 56.7%, and segregating when the standard deviation between donors exceeded 5%. A statistical classification framework was built to diagnose cytomegalovirus status from the catalog of TCR beta chain sequences. In a later analysis, V and J genes were assigned by comparing TCR nucleotide sequences against IMGT/GENE-DB human TR gene sequences. In a later analysis, CDR3 sequences and most-parsimonious VDJ recombination scenarios were assigned using the TCRdist pipeline. A later analysis defined each TCR beta chain by its CDR3 amino acid sequence plus V-gene family, and excluded reads lacking a unique V-gene family. To address suspected cross-contamination and a sequencing artifact, a later analysis removed approximately 590 highly shared, low-generation-probability nucleotide sequences. For each public chain, a later analysis derived a clonal expansion index from normalized ranks of inferred template counts within each repertoire. A later analysis computed generation probabilities with a VDJ recombination model fitted to out-of-frame rearrangements, and checked the results against IGoR. In a later analysis, hypergeometric tests were used to score TCR-TCR, TCR-HLA and TCR-CMV co-occurrence, with a repertoire-size bias correction applied to TCR pairs. A later analysis estimated false discovery rates by permuting HLA or CMV assignments 20 times. In a later analysis, co-occurring TCRs were grouped using DBSCAN, and TCRdist sequence similarity was added for clustering within HLA-allele-positive subsets. Repertoires with fewer than 30,000 or more than 120,000 public chains were left out of co-occurrence clustering, as were roughly five repertoires with anomalous nucleotide sharing. TCRdb re-hosts the immuneACCESS table, in-frame sequences only. Its copies lack some clones; in the studies checked, an unresolved V gene accounts for under half of them, and the cause for the rest is not known. V and J calls and clone size are given by that table; D and trimming were obtained from the DNA. The sample data list about 110,000 clones, and around 83% of these were observed just once. Together, the top ten hold 2.5% to 3% of the sample.

This receptor was obtained from a woman aged 55-69 years in good health and CMV-seropositive. Sample: PBMCs. Here the chain combines TRBV10-3 and TRBJ1-1; matching of 5 bases hints at TRBD1 as the D gene. The CDR3 reads CAISANRYSTEAFF. The DNA sequence is given as TGTGCCATCAGTGCGAACAGGTACTCCACTGAAGCTTTCTTT.